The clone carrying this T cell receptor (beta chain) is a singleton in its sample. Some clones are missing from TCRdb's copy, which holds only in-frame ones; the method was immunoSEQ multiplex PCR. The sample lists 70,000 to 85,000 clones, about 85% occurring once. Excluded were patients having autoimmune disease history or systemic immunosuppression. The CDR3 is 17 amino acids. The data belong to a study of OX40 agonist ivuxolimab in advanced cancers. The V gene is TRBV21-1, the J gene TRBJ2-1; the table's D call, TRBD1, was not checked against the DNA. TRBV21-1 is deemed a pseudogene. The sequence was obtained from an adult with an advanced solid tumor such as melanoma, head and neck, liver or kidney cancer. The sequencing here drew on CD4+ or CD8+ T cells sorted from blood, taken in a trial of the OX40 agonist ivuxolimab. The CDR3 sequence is CASSKGGGGHADNEQFF. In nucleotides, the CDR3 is TGTGCCAGCAGCAAAGGAGGGGGCGGGCATGCGGACAATGAGCAGTTCTTC.